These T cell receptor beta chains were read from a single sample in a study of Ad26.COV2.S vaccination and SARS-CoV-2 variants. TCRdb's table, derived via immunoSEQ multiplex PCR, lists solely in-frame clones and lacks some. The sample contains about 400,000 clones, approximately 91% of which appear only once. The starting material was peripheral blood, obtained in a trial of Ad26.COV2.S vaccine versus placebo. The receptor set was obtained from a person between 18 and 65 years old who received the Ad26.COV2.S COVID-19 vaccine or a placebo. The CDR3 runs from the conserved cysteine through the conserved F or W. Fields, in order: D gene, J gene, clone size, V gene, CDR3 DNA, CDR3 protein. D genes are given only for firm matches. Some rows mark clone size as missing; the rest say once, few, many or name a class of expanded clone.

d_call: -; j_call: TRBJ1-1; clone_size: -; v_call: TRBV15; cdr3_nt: TGTGCCACCAGCAGAGGACAGATGAACACTGAAGCTTTCTTT; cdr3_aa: CATSRGQMNTEAFF
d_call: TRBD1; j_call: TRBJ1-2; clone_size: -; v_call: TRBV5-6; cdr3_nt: TGTGCCAGCAGCCCTTCAACCCGGGACAGTTCTTCTTTCTATGGCTACACCTTC; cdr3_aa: CASSPSTRDSSSFYGYTF
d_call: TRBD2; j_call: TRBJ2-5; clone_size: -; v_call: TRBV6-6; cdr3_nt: TGTGCCAGCAGAGGCGGGAGTGAGACCCAGTACTTC; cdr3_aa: CASRGGSETQYF
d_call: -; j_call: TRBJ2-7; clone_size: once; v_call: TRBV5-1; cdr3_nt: TGCGCCAGCAGCCGGGACAATGCCTACGAGCAGTACTTC; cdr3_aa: CASSRDNAYEQYF
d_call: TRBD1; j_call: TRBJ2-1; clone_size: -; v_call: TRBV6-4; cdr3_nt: TGTGCCAGCAGTAGCGTGTTGACAGGGCTCAATGAGCAGTTCTTC; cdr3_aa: CASSSVLTGLNEQFF
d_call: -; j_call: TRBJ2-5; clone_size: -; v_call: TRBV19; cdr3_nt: TGTGCCAGTAGTCCGGGACGTCAAGAGACCCAGTACTTC; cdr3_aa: CASSPGRQETQYF
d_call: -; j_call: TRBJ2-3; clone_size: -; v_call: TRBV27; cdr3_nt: TGTGCCAGCCGCAGGCAGTTTTCTAGCACAGATACGCAGTATTTT; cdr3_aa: CASRRQFSSTDTQYF
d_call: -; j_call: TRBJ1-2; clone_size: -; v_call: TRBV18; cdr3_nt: TGTGCCAGCTCCGAATCAGGGGACGGTGGCTACACCTTC; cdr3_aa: CASSESGDGGYTF
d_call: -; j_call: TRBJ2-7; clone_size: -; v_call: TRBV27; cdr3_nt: TGTGCCAGCAGTTTATCGATAGGGGCCGAGCAGTACTTC; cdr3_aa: CASSLSIGAEQYF
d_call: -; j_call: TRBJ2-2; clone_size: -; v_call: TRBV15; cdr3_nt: TGTGCCACCAGCAACGTCGGGGAGCTGTTTTTT; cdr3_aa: CATSNVGELFF
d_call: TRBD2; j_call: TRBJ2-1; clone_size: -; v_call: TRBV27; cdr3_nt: TGTGCCAGCAGTTTAGGCGGGAGGGCCTGGGAGCAGTTCTTC; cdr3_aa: CASSLGGRAWEQFF
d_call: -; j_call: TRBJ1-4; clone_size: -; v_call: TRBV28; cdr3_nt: TGTGCCAGCAGTTTAATCGGGACTAATGAAAAACTGTTTTTT; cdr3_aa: CASSLIGTNEKLFF
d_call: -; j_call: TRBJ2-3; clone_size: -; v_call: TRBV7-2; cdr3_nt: TGTGCCAGCAGCCATACAGATACGCAGTATTTT; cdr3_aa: CASSHTDTQYF
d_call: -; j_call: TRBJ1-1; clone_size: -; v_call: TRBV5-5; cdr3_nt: TGTGCCAGCAGCTTGGCTGCGGGGGCGAACACTGAAGCTTTCTTT; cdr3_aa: CASSLAAGANTEAFF
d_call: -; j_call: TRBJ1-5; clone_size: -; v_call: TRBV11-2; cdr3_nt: TGTGCCAGCAGCCCACGGATCGGAGCGAGTGAGCCCCAGCATTTT; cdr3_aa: CASSPRIGASEPQHF
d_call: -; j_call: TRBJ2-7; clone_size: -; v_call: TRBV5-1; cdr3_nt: TGCGCCAGCAGCTTGGCGTCGGTCGGAACCTACGAGCAGTACTTC; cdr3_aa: CASSLASVGTYEQYF
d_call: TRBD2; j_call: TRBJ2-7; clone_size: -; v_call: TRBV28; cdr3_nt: TGTGCCAGCAGTCGCCGACTAGCGGGAGGGCTCGAGCAGTACTTC; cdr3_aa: CASSRRLAGGLEQYF
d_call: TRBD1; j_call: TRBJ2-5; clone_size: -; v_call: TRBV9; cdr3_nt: TGTGCCAGCAGCGTGGGACAGGGGCAGGAGACCCAGTACTTC; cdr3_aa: CASSVGQGQETQYF
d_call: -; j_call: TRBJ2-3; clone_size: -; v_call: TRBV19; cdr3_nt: TGTGCCAGTAGTATAGGGCCAGAGACAGATACGCAGTATTTT; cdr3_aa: CASSIGPETDTQYF
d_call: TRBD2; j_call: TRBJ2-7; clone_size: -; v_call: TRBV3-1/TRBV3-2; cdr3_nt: TGTGCCAGCAGCCAAGTGCCTAGCGGGTACGAGCAGTACTTC; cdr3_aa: CASSQVPSGYEQYF
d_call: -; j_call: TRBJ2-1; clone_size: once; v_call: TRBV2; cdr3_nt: TGTGCCAGCAGTGTTATGGATCCCTACAATGAGCAGTTCTTC; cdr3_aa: CASSVMDPYNEQFF
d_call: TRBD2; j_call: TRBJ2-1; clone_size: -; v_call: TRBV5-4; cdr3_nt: TGTGCCAGCTTTCGGACTAGCGGGCCGAGGGGAAATGAGCAGTTCTTC; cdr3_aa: CASFRTSGPRGNEQFF
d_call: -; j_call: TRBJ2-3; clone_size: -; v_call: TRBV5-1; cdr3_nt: TGCGCCAGCAGTTCCGGGACACAGAACACAGATACGCAGTATTTT; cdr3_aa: CASSSGTQNTDTQYF
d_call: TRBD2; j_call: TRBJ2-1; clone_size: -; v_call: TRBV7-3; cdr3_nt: TGTGCCAGCAGCTTACTCCTAGCGGGAGGAAATAATGAGCAGTTCTTC; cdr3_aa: CASSLLLAGGNNEQFF
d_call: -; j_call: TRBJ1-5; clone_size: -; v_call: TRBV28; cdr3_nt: TGTGCCAGCAGTTTTAGTAACAATCAGCCCCAGCATTTT; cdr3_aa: CASSFSNNQPQHF
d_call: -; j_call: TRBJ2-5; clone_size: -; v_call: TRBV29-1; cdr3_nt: TGCAGCGTTGAGAGGCCAGGACAAGAGACCCAGTACTTC; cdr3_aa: CSVERPGQETQYF
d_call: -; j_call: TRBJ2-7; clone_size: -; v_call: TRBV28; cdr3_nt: TGTGCCAGCAGCTCGGACAGCTACTACGAGCAGTACTTC; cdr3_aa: CASSSDSYYEQYF
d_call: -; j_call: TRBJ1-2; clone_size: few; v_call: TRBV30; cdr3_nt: TGTGCCTGGAGAGACTTGGGAGGAGGCTACACCTTC; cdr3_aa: CAWRDLGGGYTF